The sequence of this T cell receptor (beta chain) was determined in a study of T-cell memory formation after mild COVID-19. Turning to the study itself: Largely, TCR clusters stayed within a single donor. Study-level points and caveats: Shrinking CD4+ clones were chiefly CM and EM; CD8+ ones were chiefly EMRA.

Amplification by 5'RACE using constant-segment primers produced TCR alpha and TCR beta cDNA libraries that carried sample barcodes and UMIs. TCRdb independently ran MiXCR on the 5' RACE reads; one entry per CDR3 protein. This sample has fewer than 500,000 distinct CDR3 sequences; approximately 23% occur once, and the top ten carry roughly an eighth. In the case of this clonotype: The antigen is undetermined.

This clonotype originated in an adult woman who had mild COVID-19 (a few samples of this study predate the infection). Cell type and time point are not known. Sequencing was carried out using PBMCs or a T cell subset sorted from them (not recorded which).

The CDR3 DNA reads as TGCGCCAGCAGCGCCGGGACAGGGCCTACTAACTATGGCTACACCTTC. Amino acids: CASSAGTGPTNYGYTF. The chain joins TRBV5-1 to TRBJ1-2, with 9 bases lining up with TRBD1. CDR1 is SGHRS and CDR2 is YFSETQ in the germline V gene. V was pared by 4 bases and J by 0 bases, with 7 bases of the junction left unmatched. The CDR3 consists of 16 residues.